This T cell receptor beta chain was observed in a study of OX40 agonist ivuxolimab in advanced cancers. Study details: It was ivuxolimab, an agonistic anti-OX40 (CD134) antibody, that patients were treated with.

About this clone: The target antigen is unknown.

Profiling relied on immunoSEQ multiplex PCR, and the TCRdb table lists in-frame clones only, not all of them. This table has tens of thousands of clones, 82% appearing once. Study-level points and caveats: Some nonresponders likewise displayed low normalized T-cell clonal expansion. In the 0.1 to 3.0 mg/kg range, CD4+ and CD8+ blood T cells had expanded clonally by week 6.

CDR1 and CDR2 (germline): LGHNA, YNFKEQ. The length of the CDR3 is 16 residues. J was trimmed by 5 bases and V by 3 bases; bases with no gene match: 4. The J gene is TRBJ1-6, the V gene TRBV4-2; 10 bases agree with TRBD1. The sequences come from CD4+ or CD8+ T cells sorted from blood, collected in a trial of the OX40 agonist ivuxolimab. The receptor was derived from an adult with an advanced solid tumor such as melanoma, head and neck, liver or kidney cancer. The CDR3, as DNA: TGTGCCAGCAGCCAGCGACAGGGGGCTGATAATTCACCCCTCCACTTT. Amino acid sequence: CASSQRQGADNSPLHF.